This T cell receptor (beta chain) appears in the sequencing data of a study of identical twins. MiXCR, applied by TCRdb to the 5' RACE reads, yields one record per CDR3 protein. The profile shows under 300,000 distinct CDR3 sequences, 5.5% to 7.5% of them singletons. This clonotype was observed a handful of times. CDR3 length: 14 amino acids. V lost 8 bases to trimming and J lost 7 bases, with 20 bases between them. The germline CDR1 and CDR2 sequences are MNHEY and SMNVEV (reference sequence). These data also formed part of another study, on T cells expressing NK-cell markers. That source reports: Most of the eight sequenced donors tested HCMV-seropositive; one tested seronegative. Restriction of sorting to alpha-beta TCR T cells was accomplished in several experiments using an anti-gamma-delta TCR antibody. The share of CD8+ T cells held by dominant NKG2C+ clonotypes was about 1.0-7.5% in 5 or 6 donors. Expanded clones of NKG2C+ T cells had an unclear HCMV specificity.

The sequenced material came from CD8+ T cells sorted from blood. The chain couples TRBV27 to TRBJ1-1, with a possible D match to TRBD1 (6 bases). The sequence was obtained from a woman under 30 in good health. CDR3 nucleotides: TGTGCCAGCTCTACCACCCCTCAGGGGAATGAAGCTTTCTTT. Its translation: CASSTTPQGNEAFF.